This paragraph covers one T cell receptor (beta chain) sequence. The antigen remains undetermined. This entry comes from a study of T cell responses to AZD1222 COVID-19 vaccine. Measured with immunoSEQ multiplex PCR; TCRdb has only the in-frame clones, and not every one. The sample has about 110,000 clones, roughly 90% seen once. CDR1 and CDR2 (germline): WSHSY, SAAADI. This CDR3 comprises 11 residues. V was trimmed by 5 bases and J by 7 bases, leaving 8 bases between them. General observations from the study: Receipt of two AZD1222 doses was followed by a rise in Spike-specific TCR breadth and depth. It was only 6 or 7 AZD1222 recipients who were seropositive at baseline. It should be noted that donors were predominantly white British and more often female, and clonal diversity was possibly underestimated. Regions 160-218 and 743-854 dominated among vaccine-associated CD4 TCRs spanning spike.

The TCR sequence derives from an adult in good health. The chain carries TRBV10-2 and TRBJ1-1; D is uncertain. The material was peripheral blood, obtained on day 0 of MenACWY control vaccination. CDR3 region: CASSKDGEAFF. DNA of the CDR3: TGCGCCAGCAGTAAGGACGGTGAAGCTTTCTTT.